Each of the 2 T cell receptor beta chains below was sequenced from the same sample in a study of human T cells and chemical hapten exposure. TCRdb independently ran MiXCR on the RACE reads; one entry per CDR3 protein. The sample includes roughly 200,000 distinct CDR3 sequences, roughly a quarter of them seen just once. Documented time point: patch test 3, about 24 weeks after DPC sensitization. Treatment noted: therapeutic diphenylcyclopropenone sensitization with weekly scalp DPC. Sample: whole blood, taken in connection with sensitization to the hapten diphenylcyclopropenone (DPC). These receptors all come from a woman aged 40 to 50 with alopecia areata. Some clones in this sample may be carry-over from other donors' samples.

The J gene is TRBJ2-7, the V gene TRBV20-1; TRBD2 agrees at 7 bases. V shed 8 bases, J shed 4 bases, and the junction held 11 bases outside the gene matches. The CDR3 totals 13 residues. The V gene's germline CDR1 is DFQATT and CDR2 SNEGSKA (reference sequence). The DNA for the CDR3 is TGCAGTATTTTGAGGGCCGGGGGGTACGAGCAGTACTTC. Amino acids: CSILRAGGYEQYF.

V usage is TRBV20-1 and J usage is TRBJ2-2, with D tentatively TRBD1 (5 bases). The CDR3 has 16 residues. V dropped 7 bases and J dropped 4 bases, with 22 bases sitting between them. Germline values: CDR1 DFQATT, CDR2 SNEGSKA (reference sequence). The CDR3 protein is CSVRARVNFSTGELFF. The DNA for the CDR3 is TGCAGTGTCCGGGCCAGGGTTAATTTTTCCACCGGGGAGCTGTTTTTT.